This TCR beta chain was found in a study of response to subunit inactivated influenza vaccine. The study, taken as a whole, reports: Researchers suggested that each seasonal influenza vaccination recruits few new T cells.

V was clipped by 3 bases and J by 3 bases; unmatched bases: 11. CDR3 length: 15 residues. Germline V CDR1 and CDR2: SQVTM, ANQGSEA. This clonotype was seen a handful of times. Its antigen is undetermined. In TCRdb, the RT-PCR reads were re-called with MiXCR into one record per CDR3 protein. The top ten hold about 9.3% of the sample, which has 300,000 to 350,000 distinct CDR3 sequences, about 20% seen once. Sequences were derived from PBMCs from blood, sampled approximately 20 months after vaccination. The sequence came from a man aged 45-69 years who received an inactivated influenza vaccine. The genes are TRBV29-1 and TRBJ2-7, with TRBD2 matching over 7 bases. The CDR3 DNA follows: TGCAGCGTTGATCACGAGGCCCGGACTAGCTACGAGCAGTACTTC. Amino acids: CSVDHEARTSYEQYF.